The 4 T cell receptor beta chains listed next were all sequenced from one sample in a study of human T cells and chemical hapten exposure. Described time point: pre-sensitization, week 0. Treatment described: therapeutic diphenylcyclopropenone sensitization with weekly scalp DPC. TCRdb re-called the RACE reads with MiXCR, one entry per CDR3 protein. The table has more than 100,000 distinct CDR3 sequences, 13% seen once; the top ten hold around 2.7%. Source: whole blood, taken in connection with sensitization to the hapten diphenylcyclopropenone (DPC). Receptors were obtained from a woman aged 18-29 years with alopecia areata. Some clones in this sample may be carry-over from other donors' samples.

The chain recombines TRBV4-1 with TRBJ2-3, with TRBD2 identical over 10 bases. V shed 1 base, J shed 0 bases, and the junction held 13 bases outside the gene matches. There are 20 residues in the CDR3. The germline V gene encodes CDR1 MGHRA and CDR2 YSYEKL. The CDR3 coding sequence is TGCGCCAGCAGCCAAGGCCAACTAGCGGGGACCTCTTCTAGCACAGATACGCAGTATTTT. Its translation: CASSQGQLAGTSSSTDTQYF.

Remarks on this clonotype: Relative to the germline gene, one junction end is altered; a read error may explain this. The chain has TRBV6-1 and TRBJ1-2; D gene unclear. Germline V gene data show CDR1 as MNHNS and CDR2 as SASEGT. The CDR3 runs to 12 residues. DNA of the CDR3: TGTGCCAGCAGTGAAATTATGTATGGATCCTACTTC. Translating it yields CASSEIMYGSYF.

This clonotype was seen only a few times. V usage is TRBV5-1 and J usage is TRBJ2-1; D might be TRBD1 or TRBD2, each matching 5 bases. CDR3 length: 15 residues. Germline loops: CDR1 SGHRS, CDR2 YFSETQ. V lost 2 bases and J 10 bases, leaving 19 bases between the germline ends. CDR3 in DNA: TGCGCCAGCAGCTTCCCCCCGACGAGGGGCGGCGAGCAGTTCTTC. This translates into CASSFPPTRGGEQFF.

The genes are TRBV12-3 or TRBV12-4 and TRBJ2-1; 9 positions agree with TRBD1. The junction had 15 bases not matched to a gene; V was cut back by 6 bases and J by 3 bases. The CDR3 is made up of 18 amino acids. CDR3 sequence (DNA): TGTGCCAGCAGCCGTCGAGACTTGGCGGGACAGGGCTACAATGAGCAGTTCTTC. Residues: CASSRRDLAGQGYNEQFF.